Below are 10 T cell receptor beta chains sequenced from a single sample in a study of T cell responses to AZD1222 COVID-19 vaccine. Profiled with immunoSEQ multiplex PCR; TCRdb holds only in-frame clones, not every one. The sample has some 69,000 clones, about four fifths seen once. Sample: peripheral blood, taken 28 days after the second AZD1222 dose. These TCRs come from an adult who received the AZD1222 COVID-19 vaccine.

The chain recombines TRBV9 with TRBJ2-4; D is perhaps TRBD2 (5 bases). Germline CDR1 is SGDLS and CDR2 is YYNGEE. CDR3 length: 15 residues. Trimming took 0 bases from V and 8 from J, leaving 15 bases between them. CDR3 sequence reads: CASSVGGRKEDIQYF. DNA of the CDR3: TGTGCCAGCAGCGTAGGCGGCAGGAAGGAGGACATTCAGTACTTC.

The chain joins TRBV11-2 to TRBJ2-7; D perhaps matches TRBD1 (5 bases). The CDR3 runs 13 residues. CDR1 is SGHAT, CDR2 FQNNGV, per germline. V dropped 5 bases and J dropped 2 bases, with 10 bases sitting between them. The CDR3 loop is CASSKDIAYEQYF. The CDR3 coding sequence is TGTGCCAGCAGCAAGGACATAGCCTACGAGCAGTACTTC.

This clone was seen only a few times. V usage is TRBV6-5 and J usage is TRBJ1-6, with D perhaps TRBD1 (5 bases). The V gene lost 8 bases and the J gene lost 0 bases, with 8 bases spanning the gap. Germline V gene lookup returns CDR1 MNHEY and CDR2 SVGAGI. The CDR3 has 14 amino acids. CDR3 residues: CASGGGSYNSPLHF. The CDR3 coding sequence is TGTGCCAGCGGGGGGGGCTCCTATAATTCACCCCTCCACTTT.

This chain's CDR3 is CASSDLGSSTDTQYF. For the CDR3, the DNA is TGTGCCAGCAGTGACTTGGGGTCTAGCACAGATACGCAGTATTTT. J is TRBJ2-3 and V is TRBV6-4; D is unresolved. Germline values: CDR1 MRHNA, CDR2 SNTAGT. The V end lost 1 base, the J end lost 0 bases, and 8 bases lay between the germline ends. The CDR3 length is 15 residues.

The chain joins TRBV7-6 to TRBJ1-5; D unclear. Germline V lookup: CDR1 SGHVS, CDR2 FNYEAQ. The CDR3 contains 14 residues. The ends were cut back, 1 base at V and 6 bases at J, with 10 bases in the middle. CDR3 DNA: TGTGCCAGCAGCTTAGACGGGTTGAGTCAGCCCCAGCATTTT. Its translation is CASSLDGLSQPQHF.

The genes are TRBV20-1 and TRBJ2-3, with D perhaps TRBD2 (5 bases). The CDR3 spans 11 residues. V dropped 3 bases and J dropped 6 bases, with 7 bases sitting between them. The germline gives CDR1 DFQATT, CDR2 SNEGSKA (reference sequence). The CDR3 loop is CSASGEDTQYF. For the CDR3, the DNA is TGCAGTGCTAGCGGGGAGGATACGCAGTATTTT.

J is TRBJ2-7 and V is TRBV5-4; tentative D call: TRBD1 (6 bases). Germline-derived CDR1 and CDR2 are SGHNT and YYREEE (reference sequence). This CDR3 is built from 15 residues. V was cut by 4 bases and J by 3 bases, with 17 bases left in between. In nucleotides, the CDR3 is TGTGCCAGCAGCCTGGGGGCCGGGGAGATCTACGAGCAGTACTTC. It codes for CASSLGAGEIYEQYF.

The chain couples TRBV10-3 to TRBJ2-1; D is undetermined. The CDR3 has 11 amino acids. CDR1 and CDR2 from the germline V gene are ENHRY and SYGVKD. V lost 3 bases, J lost 9 bases, and 6 bases lay in between. CDR3 nucleotide sequence: TGTGCCATCAGTGATTTAAGTGAGCAGTTCTTC. Its translation is CAISDLSEQFF.

Many counts were recorded for this clone. The chain uses TRBV4-2 and TRBJ2-7; a weak D match, TRBD1 (5 bases). Germline lookup yields CDR1 LGHNA and CDR2 YNFKEQ. The CDR3 contains 15 residues. V was shortened by 3 bases and J by 0 bases, with 12 bases between the two germline ends. CDR3 nucleotide sequence: TGTGCCAGCAGCCACTATACAGGAGACTCCTACGAGCAGTACTTC. This gives the protein CASSHYTGDSYEQYF.

The rearrangement links TRBV6-6 to TRBJ2-5, with a weak D call TRBD2 (5 bases). Germline lookup yields CDR1 MNHNY and CDR2 SVGAGI (reference sequence). The CDR3 spans 15 residues. Trimming left V 5 bases short and J 2 bases short, with 15 bases between. The CDR3 DNA follows: TGTGCCAGCAGTGCCCGGACGGGATATCAAGAGACCCAGTACTTC. Translation gives CASSARTGYQETQYF.